The clone carrying this T cell receptor beta chain was counted at least ten times. The antigen is unknown. V was clipped by 3 bases and J by 7 bases, with 12 bases between them. CDR1 is LGHNA and CDR2 is YSLEER in the germline V gene. The CDR3 is made up of 14 amino acids. Via MiXCR, TCRdb re-called the multiplex PCR reads, giving one row per CDR3 protein. The data show about 230,000 distinct CDR3 sequences, with approximately 31% seen just once and approximately 1.4% held by the top ten. This sample was taken from a study of breast tumors, draining lymph nodes, adjacent tissues. Study findings and constraints: Tumor and nontumor repertoires were significantly more similar in luminal-like than in basal-like breast cancer. Tumor TCR diversity was below lymph nodes but above nontumor tissue.

The lymph nodes were axillary draining lymph nodes from breast cancer patients. This receptor was identified in a female donor with breast cancer. Some clones in this sample may be carry-over from other donors' samples. The chain combines TRBV4-3 with TRBJ1-4; D is undetermined. Material: axillary lymph node tissue. In DNA, the CDR3 is TGCGCCAGCAGCCAGAGGGAGCAAGGTGAAAAACTGTTTTTT. Translated: CASSQREQGEKLFF.